These T cell receptor beta chains were read from a single sample in a study of shared clonotypes between healthy human individuals. Data came from immunoSEQ multiplex PCR; TCRdb stores just in-frame clones and leaves some out. The table includes 2 million to 2.5 million clones, approximately 95% detected once. Sequenced material: naive CD4+ T cells from PBMCs. The source is a man between 18 and 29 years old in good health. Some clones in this sample may be carry-over from other donors' samples. Each CDR3 is given with its conserved first and last residue. A D gene is named only where the DNA matches it firmly. Not every row has a clone size; where given, it reads once, few, many or a size class.

d_call: NA; j_call: TRBJ1-2; v_call: TRBV7-2; clone_size: NA; cdr3_nt: TGTGCCAGCAGCTTGGGACTCACCCATGACGGCTACACCTTC; cdr3_aa: CASSLGLTHDGYTF
d_call: NA; j_call: TRBJ1-1; v_call: TRBV4-3; clone_size: NA; cdr3_nt: TGCGCCAGCAGCCAAGAAGGTTCGGCAGGGAGAGCTTTCTTT; cdr3_aa: CASSQEGSAGRAFF
d_call: TRBD2; j_call: TRBJ2-1; v_call: TRBV7-3; clone_size: NA; cdr3_nt: TGTGCCAGCAGCTTATTAGCGGGAGGGCCAGTCAATGAGCAGTTCTTC; cdr3_aa: CASSLLAGGPVNEQFF
d_call: TRBD1; j_call: TRBJ1-2; v_call: TRBV7-2; clone_size: NA; cdr3_nt: TGTGCCAGCAGCGCCCCCGGGGGGACAGGGGGCACCTATGGCTACACCTTC; cdr3_aa: CASSAPGGTGGTYGYTF
d_call: NA; j_call: TRBJ1-2; v_call: TRBV10-3; clone_size: NA; cdr3_nt: TGTGCCATCAGTGGACGGCGGGGCTATGGCTACACCTTC; cdr3_aa: CAISGRRGYGYTF
d_call: TRBD2; j_call: TRBJ2-5; v_call: TRBV28; clone_size: NA; cdr3_nt: TGTGCCAGCAGTAACACAAGACTAGCGGGAGCTCAAGAGACCCAGTACTTC; cdr3_aa: CASSNTRLAGAQETQYF
d_call: NA; j_call: TRBJ1-1; v_call: TRBV11-2; clone_size: NA; cdr3_nt: TGTGCCAGCAGCACTGCGCGGAGCGTCGCTTTCTTT; cdr3_aa: CASSTARSVAFF
d_call: NA; j_call: TRBJ1-4; v_call: TRBV10-3; clone_size: NA; cdr3_nt: TGTGCCATCAGCAGTTTGGGGGGGGCTAATGAAAAACTGTTTTTT; cdr3_aa: CAISSLGGANEKLFF
d_call: TRBD2; j_call: TRBJ2-2; v_call: TRBV4-2; clone_size: once; cdr3_nt: TGTGCCAGCAGCCATGTCATTGGGGGGGACACCGGGGAGCTGTTTTTT; cdr3_aa: CASSHVIGGDTGELFF
d_call: NA; j_call: TRBJ2-7; v_call: TRBV9; clone_size: NA; cdr3_nt: TGTGCCAGCAGCGTAGATCCAGGGAGCTACGAGCAGTACTTC; cdr3_aa: CASSVDPGSYEQYF
d_call: NA; j_call: TRBJ1-1; v_call: TRBV13; clone_size: NA; cdr3_nt: TGTGCCAGCAGCTTCGAAATGAACACTGAAGCTTTCTTT; cdr3_aa: CASSFEMNTEAFF
d_call: TRBD1; j_call: TRBJ2-7; v_call: TRBV29-1; clone_size: NA; cdr3_nt: TGCAGCGCCCATGACAGGGATTCCTACGAGCAGTACTTC; cdr3_aa: CSAHDRDSYEQYF
d_call: TRBD2; j_call: TRBJ2-2; v_call: TRBV15; clone_size: NA; cdr3_nt: TGTGCCACCAGCAGGCCTAGGGCTAGCGGTACCGGGGAGCTGTTTTTT; cdr3_aa: CATSRPRASGTGELFF
d_call: NA; j_call: TRBJ2-4; v_call: TRBV5-1; clone_size: NA; cdr3_nt: TGCGCCAGCAGCTTGGTCCCCGGTTCTGGAGCCTTACTAGCCAAAAACATTCAGTACTTC; cdr3_aa: CASSLVPGSGALLAKNIQYF
d_call: NA; j_call: TRBJ2-3; v_call: TRBV11-3; clone_size: NA; cdr3_nt: TGTGCCAGCAGCTTAGGGTTGAGCACAGATACGCAGTATTTT; cdr3_aa: CASSLGLSTDTQYF
d_call: TRBD1; j_call: TRBJ2-1; v_call: TRBV6-1; clone_size: NA; cdr3_nt: TGTGCCAGCAGTGGATCCGGGACAGGGATATACAATGAGCAGTTCTTC; cdr3_aa: CASSGSGTGIYNEQFF
d_call: NA; j_call: TRBJ2-7; v_call: TRBV30; clone_size: NA; cdr3_nt: TGTGCCTGGAGTGGTGACATTAGGTCCGAGCAGTACTTC; cdr3_aa: CAWSGDIRSEQYF
d_call: TRBD2; j_call: TRBJ2-2; v_call: TRBV5-4; clone_size: NA; cdr3_nt: TGTGCCAGCAGCTTGCAGACTAGCGGGAGGGCCCGCGGGGAGCTGTTTTTT; cdr3_aa: CASSLQTSGRARGELFF
d_call: NA; j_call: TRBJ2-3; v_call: TRBV9; clone_size: NA; cdr3_nt: TGTGCCAGCAGCGTAGACCCTAGCGGCACAGATACGCAGTATTTT; cdr3_aa: CASSVDPSGTDTQYF
d_call: TRBD2; j_call: TRBJ2-7; v_call: TRBV7-3; clone_size: NA; cdr3_nt: TGTGCCAGCAGCTTAGAGCGGGAACGGGAGCAGTACTTC; cdr3_aa: CASSLEREREQYF
d_call: TRBD1; j_call: TRBJ1-2; v_call: TRBV7-2; clone_size: NA; cdr3_nt: TGTGCCAGCAGCTTAGCTTCAGGGGGACGCGGCTACACCTTC; cdr3_aa: CASSLASGGRGYTF
d_call: NA; j_call: TRBJ2-5; v_call: TRBV5-1; clone_size: NA; cdr3_nt: TGCGCCAGCAGCAACAGGGACTTCAAAGAGACCCAGTACTTC; cdr3_aa: CASSNRDFKETQYF
d_call: NA; j_call: TRBJ2-5; v_call: TRBV6-4; clone_size: NA; cdr3_nt: TGTGCCAGCAGTGACAAGCCGTGGGAGACCCAGTACTTC; cdr3_aa: CASSDKPWETQYF
d_call: TRBD1; j_call: TRBJ1-2; v_call: TRBV28; clone_size: NA; cdr3_nt: TGTGCCAGCAGAGCACAGGGGGCTTTTAACTATGGCTACACCTTC; cdr3_aa: CASRAQGAFNYGYTF
d_call: TRBD2; j_call: TRBJ2-1; v_call: TRBV7-2; clone_size: NA; cdr3_nt: TGTGCCAGCAGCCTCGCTAGCGGGAGATTCAATGAGCAGTTCTTC; cdr3_aa: CASSLASGRFNEQFF
d_call: NA; j_call: TRBJ2-7; v_call: TRBV10-3; clone_size: NA; cdr3_nt: TGTGCCGTAAAACCGGGAGCCACCTACGAGCAGTACTTC; cdr3_aa: CAVKPGATYEQYF
d_call: TRBD2; j_call: TRBJ2-1; v_call: TRBV6-5; clone_size: NA; cdr3_nt: TGTGCCAGCAGGCCCAGCGGGAGTAATGAGCAGTTCTTC; cdr3_aa: CASRPSGSNEQFF